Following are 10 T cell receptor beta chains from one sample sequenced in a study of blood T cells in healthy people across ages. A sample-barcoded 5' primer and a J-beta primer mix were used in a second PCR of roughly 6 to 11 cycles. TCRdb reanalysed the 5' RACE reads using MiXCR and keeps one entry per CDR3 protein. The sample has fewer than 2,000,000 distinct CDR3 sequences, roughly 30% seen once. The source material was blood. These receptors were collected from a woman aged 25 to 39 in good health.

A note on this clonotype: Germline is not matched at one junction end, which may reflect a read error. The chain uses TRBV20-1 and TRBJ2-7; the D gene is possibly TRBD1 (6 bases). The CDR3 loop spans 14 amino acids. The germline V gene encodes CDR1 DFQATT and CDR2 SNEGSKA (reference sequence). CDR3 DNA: TGCAGCGCTAGGGACACTCCGAATGACAATGAGCAGTACTTC. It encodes CSARDTPNDNEQYF.

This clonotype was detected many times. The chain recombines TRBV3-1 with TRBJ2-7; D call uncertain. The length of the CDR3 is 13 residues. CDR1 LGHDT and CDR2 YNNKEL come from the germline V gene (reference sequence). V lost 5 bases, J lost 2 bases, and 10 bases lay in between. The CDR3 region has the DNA TGTGCCAGCAGCGTCGATGGAGCCTACGAGCAGTACTTC. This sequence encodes CASSVDGAYEQYF.

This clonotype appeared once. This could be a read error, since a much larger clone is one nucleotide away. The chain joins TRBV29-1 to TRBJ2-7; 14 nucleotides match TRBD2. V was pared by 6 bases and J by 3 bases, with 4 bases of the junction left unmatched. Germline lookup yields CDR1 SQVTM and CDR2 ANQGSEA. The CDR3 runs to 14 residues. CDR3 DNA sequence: TGCAGCGTCGCGGGACTAGCGGGAGACTACGAGCAGTACTTC. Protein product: CSVAGLAGDYEQYF.

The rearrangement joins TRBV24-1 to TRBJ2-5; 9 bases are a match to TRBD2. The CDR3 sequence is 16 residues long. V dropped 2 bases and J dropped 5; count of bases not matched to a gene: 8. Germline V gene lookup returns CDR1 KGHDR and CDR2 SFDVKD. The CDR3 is CATSDSGLARRETQYF. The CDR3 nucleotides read TGTGCCACCAGTGATTCTGGACTAGCGAGAAGGGAGACCCAGTACTTC.

The CDR3 loop reads CASSWTGGEFLYEQYF. CDR3 bases: TGTGCCAGCAGTTGGACAGGGGGTGAATTCCTCTACGAGCAGTACTTC. The rearrangement uses TRBV27 and TRBJ2-7; 10 bases align to TRBD1. The ends lost 4 bases at V and 3 bases at J; junction bases unmatched: 9. Germline V gene sequence: CDR1 MNHEY, CDR2 SMNVEV (reference sequence). The CDR3 consists of 16 residues.

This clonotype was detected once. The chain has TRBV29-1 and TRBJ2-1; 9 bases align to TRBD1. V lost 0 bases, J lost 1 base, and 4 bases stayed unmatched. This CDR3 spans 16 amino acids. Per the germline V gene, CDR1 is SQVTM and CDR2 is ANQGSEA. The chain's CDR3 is CSVEEGTGLSYNEQFF. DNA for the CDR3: TGCAGCGTTGAAGAGGGGACAGGGCTATCCTACAATGAGCAGTTCTTC.

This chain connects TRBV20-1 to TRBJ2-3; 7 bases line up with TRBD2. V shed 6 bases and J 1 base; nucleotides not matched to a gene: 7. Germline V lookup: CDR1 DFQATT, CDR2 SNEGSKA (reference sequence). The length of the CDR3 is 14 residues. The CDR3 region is CSAIRLAGTDTQYF. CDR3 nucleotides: TGCAGTGCAATCCGACTAGCTGGCACAGATACGCAGTATTTT.

The CDR3 DNA reads TGTGCCAGCAGCTTCGTCGAATACGTCTCCTACGAGCAGTACTTC. Translation gives CASSFVEYVSYEQYF. The chain employs TRBV11-2 and TRBJ2-7; no definite D call. With 3 bases removed from V and 0 bases from J, the gap between germline ends came to 12 bases. The germline CDR1 and CDR2 sequences are SGHAT and FQNNGV. The CDR3 runs to 15 residues.

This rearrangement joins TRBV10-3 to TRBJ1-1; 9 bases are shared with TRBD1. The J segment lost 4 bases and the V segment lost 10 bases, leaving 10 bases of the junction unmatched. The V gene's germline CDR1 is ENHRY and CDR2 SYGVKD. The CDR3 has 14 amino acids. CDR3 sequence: CATGTGQGGTEAFF. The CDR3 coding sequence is TGTGCCACCGGTACGGGACAGGGCGGCACTGAAGCTTTCTTT.

The CDR3 sequence: CASSMGTGRVETQYF. As DNA, the CDR3 is TGTGCCAGCAGCATGGGGACAGGGAGGGTAGAGACCCAGTACTTC. This sequence joins TRBV5-4 and TRBJ2-5; 9 nucleotides agree with TRBD1. CDR1 and CDR2 (germline): SGHNT, YYREEE (reference sequence). This CDR3 contains 15 residues. After removal of 4 bases from V and 4 bases from J, the junction contained 8 bases not matched to a gene.